These 17 T cell receptor beta chains were sequenced from one sample in a study of OX40 agonist ivuxolimab in advanced cancers. Method: immunoSEQ multiplex PCR; TCRdb's copy keeps in-frame clones and lacks some. The table records some 21,000 clones, roughly four fifths of them present only once. The sequencing used CD4+ or CD8+ T cells sorted from blood, collected in a trial of the OX40 agonist ivuxolimab. The source is an adult with an advanced solid tumor such as melanoma, head and neck, liver or kidney cancer.

V and J are TRBV6-6 and TRBJ2-1; TRBD2 matches 9 bases. CDR1 is MNHNY, CDR2 SVGAGI, per germline (reference sequence). The CDR3 spans 15 residues. After removal of 5 bases from V and 3 bases from J, the junction contained 5 bases not matched to a gene. The DNA for the CDR3 is TGTGCCAGCAGTCCCCAGACTAGCGGCTACAATGAGCAGTTCTTC. It specifies CASSPQTSGYNEQFF.

The CDR3 nucleotides are TGTGCCAGCAGCTTGGGACTAGCGGGAGCCTCTGGGGGGCAGTTCTTC. Amino acids: CASSLGLAGASGGQFF. This rearrangement joins TRBV5-4 to TRBJ2-1, with 12 positions matching TRBD2. The CDR3 length is 16 residues. Germline loops: CDR1 SGHNT, CDR2 YYREEE (reference sequence). The trim removed 0 bases at V and 12 bases at J, leaving 10 bases unmatched. The full variable domain, completed using reference TRBV5-4 and TRBJ2-1, is ETGVTQSPTHLIKTRGQQVTLRCSSQSGHNTVSWYQQALGQGPQFIFQYYREEENGRGNFPPRFSGLQFPNYSSELNVNALELDDSALYLCASSLGLAGASGGQFFGPGTRLTVL.

V usage is TRBV6-5 and J usage is TRBJ2-1, with D tentatively TRBD2 (5 bases). The V gene's germline CDR1 is MNHEY and CDR2 SVGAGI. V was trimmed by 0 bases and J by 5 bases, leaving 8 bases between them. The CDR3 is 14 residues long. In DNA, the CDR3 is TGTGCCAGCAGTTACTCGAGAGGGCACAATGAGCAGTTCTTC. Protein sequence: CASSYSRGHNEQFF.

In its sample, this clone was seen a few times. This chain connects TRBV30 to TRBJ1-6; D is ambiguous. In germline, CDR1 is GTSNPN, CDR2 SVGIG (reference sequence). The CDR3 consists of 12 residues. The ends were cut back, 4 bases at V and 7 bases at J, with 8 bases in the middle. The CDR3 loop is CAWTARNSPLHF. Written as DNA, the CDR3 is TGTGCCTGGACAGCTAGAAATTCACCCCTCCACTTT. The entire variable domain, with the rest obtained from reference TRBV30 and TRBJ1-6, is as follows: SQTIHQWPATLVQPVGSPLSLECTVEGTSNPNLYWYRQAAGRGLQLLFYSVGIGQISSEVPQNLSASRPQDRQFILSSKKLLLSDSGFYLCAWTARNSPLHFGNGTRLTVT.

This sequence joins TRBV5-1 and TRBJ1-1, with D perhaps matching TRBD1 (5 bases). CDR1 is SGHRS and CDR2 is YFSETQ in the germline V gene. V lost 6 bases and J 3 bases, leaving 15 bases between the germline ends. This CDR3 region has 14 residues. The CDR3 here is CASTSAGGYTEAFF. CDR3 DNA sequence: TGCGCCAGCACGTCCGCCGGGGGGTACACTGAAGCTTTCTTT.

On this clone itself: This likely stems from a read error, as it lies one base from a far larger clone. J is TRBJ1-2 and V is TRBV5-6, with 9 bases identical to TRBD1. The CDR3 has 14 residues. Germline V gives CDR1 SGHDT, CDR2 YYEEEE. The junction had 7 bases not matched to a gene; V was cut back by 3 bases and J by 7 bases. CDR3 sequence reads: CASSWGTGSTGYTF. For the CDR3, the DNA is TGTGCCAGCAGCTGGGGGACAGGGAGTACTGGCTACACCTTC.

The chain has TRBV28 and TRBJ2-3, with TRBD1 identical over 8 bases. The V segment lost 5 bases and the J segment 4 bases; nucleotides outside the gene matches: 8. Germline V gene lookup returns CDR1 MDHEN and CDR2 SYDVKM. The CDR3 has 15 amino acids. The CDR3 loop is CASSARPQGADTQYF. CDR3 sequence (DNA): TGTGCCAGCAGTGCCCGACCACAGGGGGCAGATACGCAGTATTTT.

This clone was seen only once. This chain joins TRBV19 and TRBJ2-5; D may be TRBD2 (6 bases). The CDR3 runs 14 residues. CDR1 is LNHDA, CDR2 SQIVND, per germline (reference sequence). Trimming shortened V by 6 bases and J by 1 base, and 12 bases separated the two germline ends. CDR3 bases: TGTGCCAGTAGCCTGGGACTGGCCCAAGAGACCCAGTACTTC. As protein: CASSLGLAQETQYF.

The chain joins TRBV12-1 to TRBJ2-7; no DNA check was done on the table's D call, TRBD2. TRBV12-1 is a recognized pseudogene. The CDR3 extends over 16 amino acids. CDR3 nucleotides: TGTGCCAGCAGCTTTGCGTGTTGGGGGAGGGCCTGGGAGCAGTACTTC. It encodes CASSFACWGRAWEQYF.

The chain carries TRBV30 and TRBJ2-1; 10 nucleotides line up with TRBD2. Per the germline V gene, CDR1 is GTSNPN and CDR2 is SVGIG (reference sequence). V lost 2 bases, J lost 8 bases, and 9 bases stayed unmatched. The CDR3 has 15 amino acids. This CDR3 is CAWSSGLAIYDEQFF. The CDR3 coding sequence is TGTGCCTGGAGTTCGGGACTAGCGATATACGATGAGCAGTTCTTC.

J is TRBJ2-7 and V is TRBV4-1; tentative D call: TRBD2 (6 bases). The CDR3 contains 15 residues. Germline V CDR1 and CDR2: MGHRA, YSYEKL. The V end lost 1 base, the J end lost 3 bases, and 13 bases lay between the germline ends. The CDR3: CASSQVREPSYEQYF. CDR3 DNA: TGCGCCAGCAGCCAAGTCCGGGAGCCAAGCTACGAGCAGTACTTC.

This clone was counted between two and nine times. This chain uses TRBV21-1 with TRBJ2-2. TRBV21-1 is a pseudogene segment. The CDR3 contains 19 residues. CDR3 sequence (DNA): TGTGCCAGCAGCAAAGGGGTTCCAGGAGGGGGAAAGACGGCCGGGGAGCTGTTTTTT. Encoded protein: CASSKGVPGGGKTAGELFF.

This chain connects TRBV10-3 to TRBJ1-1; D call uncertain. Trimming cost V 6 bases and J 2 bases, with 4 bases left between them. CDR3 length: 11 amino acids. Germline CDR1 is ENHRY and CDR2 is SYGVKD. In DNA, the CDR3 is TGTGCCATCAGGGACAACACTGAAGCTTTCTTT. As protein: CAIRDNTEAFF.

The chain recombines TRBV11-2 with TRBJ2-7, with TRBD2 identical over 10 bases. The junction had 9 bases not matched to a gene; V was cut back by 4 bases and J by 3 bases. Germline-derived CDR1 and CDR2 are SGHAT and FQNNGV. CDR3 length equals 16 residues. CDR3 sequence: CASSSTLAGELYEQYF. For the CDR3, the DNA is TGTGCCAGCAGCTCAACCCTAGCGGGAGAGCTCTACGAGCAGTACTTC.

This clone appeared a single time. The genes are TRBV27 and TRBJ2-3; D not certain. V lost 5 bases to trimming and J lost 1 base, with 16 bases between them. Per germline, CDR1 MNHEY and CDR2 SMNVEV (reference sequence). The CDR3 has 16 amino acids. This CDR3 reads CASSPPGRVRTDTQYF. In DNA form, the CDR3 reads TGTGCCAGCAGTCCCCCCGGACGAGTACGCACAGATACGCAGTATTTT.

This clone was seen a few times. V and J are TRBV14 and TRBJ2-7; 8 nucleotides line up with TRBD1. The CDR3 contains 13 residues. J gave up 0 bases and V 8 bases, and 3 bases lay outside the gene matches. CDR1 SGHDN and CDR2 FVKESK come from the germline V gene. The CDR3 protein is CASRDRSSYEQYF. In DNA form, the CDR3 reads TGTGCCAGCCGGGACAGGAGCTCCTACGAGCAGTACTTC.

The chain employs TRBV10-3 and TRBJ2-1, with 8 nucleotides matching TRBD2. This CDR3 has 13 residues. Germline V gives CDR1 ENHRY, CDR2 SYGVKD. The junction had 10 bases not matched to a gene; V was cut back by 10 bases and J by 8 bases. The CDR3 sequence is CATAWREEDEQFF. In DNA form, the CDR3 reads TGTGCCACGGCCTGGCGGGAGGAGGATGAGCAGTTCTTC.